Listed below are T cell receptor beta chains from one sample, sequenced in a study of control samples from healthy donors and cancer patients. Clones were sequenced by immunoSEQ multiplex PCR, and TCRdb holds only the in-frame ones, with some missing. This sample carries 390,000 or so clones, roughly 90% of them seen once, and the ten largest clones take about 6.3%. The sequencing sample was made of PBMCs. The receptors were gathered from a man aged 40-49 years with head and neck cancer. Each CDR3 is given with its conserved first and last residue. The D gene is left open where the match is weak. A row's size may be missing; if present it is once, few, many or a size class.

D	V	size	J	DNA	CDR3
NA	TRBV20-1	NA	TRBJ1-1	TGCAGTGCTAGAAGCAGGAATGAAGCTTTCTTT	CSARSRNEAFF
TRBD1	TRBV18	once	TRBJ1-5	TGTGCCAGCTCACCGGGGACAGGGGAACTGCCCCAGCATTTT	CASSPGTGELPQHF
NA	TRBV12-3/TRBV12-4	NA	TRBJ2-7	TGTGCCAGCAGTTTAGGGCAGTCCTACGAGCAGTACTTC	CASSLGQSYEQYF
NA	TRBV30	NA	TRBJ1-4	TGTGCCTGGATATCGGCAGGGGCTAATGAAAAACTGTTTTTT	CAWISAGANEKLFF
NA	TRBV3-1/TRBV3-2	once	TRBJ1-6	TGTGCCAGCAGCCAAACCCGAACTTCGGGGAGGGATTCACCCCTCCACTTT	CASSQTRTSGRDSPLHF
NA	TRBV5-6	NA	TRBJ1-2	TGTGCCAGCAGCTTAACGCCCTCTAACTATGGCTACACCTTC	CASSLTPSNYGYTF
NA	TRBV7-2	NA	TRBJ2-7	TGTGCCAGCAGCTTAGATCACAGTTTCTACGAGCAGTACTTC	CASSLDHSFYEQYF
NA	TRBV6-5	NA	TRBJ1-4	TGTGCCAGCAGTACCGACAGCGCAACTAATGAAAAACTGTTTTTT	CASSTDSATNEKLFF
NA	TRBV21-1	NA	TRBJ1-2	TGTGCCAGCAGCAAAGAGTTGGGGACCTCCTCTAACTATGGCTACACCTTC	CASSKELGTSSNYGYTF
NA	TRBV19	NA	TRBJ1-5	TGTGCCAGTAGTATTTCGGCAGCCAATCAGCCCCAGCATTTT	CASSISAANQPQHF
NA	TRBV5-1	NA	TRBJ2-1	TGCGCCAGCAGCCGGGCTCGGGGCACCGAGCAGTTCTTC	CASSRARGTEQFF
TRBD2	TRBV30	NA	TRBJ2-7	TGTGCCTGGAGGGCCAAACTAGCGGGGGGGCCCGAGCAGTACTTC	CAWRAKLAGGPEQYF
NA	TRBV27	once	TRBJ2-3	TGTGCCAGCAGTGCTCGCACAGATACGCAGTATTTT	CASSARTDTQYF
TRBD1	TRBV9	NA	TRBJ2-1	TGTGCCAGCAGCCCACCGACAGGGTTCGCCTACAATGAGCAGTTCTTC	CASSPPTGFAYNEQFF
TRBD1	TRBV7-6	NA	TRBJ2-2	TGTGCCAGCAGCTCAAGGACAGGGAGTACCGGGGAGCTGTTTTTT	CASSSRTGSTGELFF
NA	TRBV30	NA	TRBJ2-7	TGTGCCTGGAGTCCCAACAGGGAGCCCTACGAGCAGTACTTC	CAWSPNREPYEQYF
TRBD2	TRBV2	NA	TRBJ2-3	TGTGCCAGCAGTGATTTGGGGGAGGGCCGAAATACGCAGTATTTT	CASSDLGEGRNTQYF
NA	TRBV11-3	NA	TRBJ1-6	TGTGCCAGCAGCCTATTCTTCAGGACGGGACGGGATAATTCACCCCTCCACTTT	CASSLFFRTGRDNSPLHF
TRBD2	TRBV7-3	NA	TRBJ2-2	TGTGCCAGCAGCTTAACGAGCGGGAGGTACTCGAACACCGGGGAGCTGTTTTTT	CASSLTSGRYSNTGELFF
TRBD1	TRBV27	NA	TRBJ2-7	TGTGCCAGCAGTCGGGGACAGGGGGTAGTCGAGCAGTACTTC	CASSRGQGVVEQYF
NA	TRBV20-1	once	TRBJ1-5	TGCAGTGCTACTTCGTTAGGCTTCCAGCATTTT	CSATSLGFQHF
TRBD2	TRBV7-2	NA	TRBJ2-7	TGTGCCAGCAGCCCGACCGGGCGGGGGGGCTCCTACGAGCAGTACTTC	CASSPTGRGGSYEQYF
NA	TRBV9	few	TRBJ1-5	TGTGCCAGCAGCGTAGACGCGGACCAGCCCCAGCATTTT	CASSVDADQPQHF
TRBD1	TRBV6-2/TRBV6-3	NA	TRBJ1-4	TGTGCCAGCAGTCCCGACAGGGGCCTCGGAAAACTGTTTTTT	CASSPDRGLGKLFF
NA	TRBV3-1/TRBV3-2	NA	TRBJ2-1	TGTGCCAGCAGCCAGACTAGGGGATCCTACAATGAGCAGTTCTTC	CASSQTRGSYNEQFF
TRBD1	TRBV5-1	NA	TRBJ2-7	TGCGCCAGCAGCTTGGGGACAGGGAGTAAGGACGAGCAGTACTTC	CASSLGTGSKDEQYF